A single sample is the source of the 22 T cell receptor beta chains below, sequenced in a study of blood T cell repertoires in COVID-19. Sequenced by immunoSEQ multiplex PCR; TCRdb stores in-frame clones only, minus some. The table lists fewer than 300,000 clones, approximately 90% of them singletons. Sequencing was done on a sample of PBMCs or T cells enriched from blood (not recorded which). Receptors were obtained from a young woman who had recovered from COVID-19.

This chain connects TRBV18 to TRBJ1-4; 7 bases map to TRBD1. After removal of 0 bases from V and 6 bases from J, the junction contained 4 bases not matched to a gene. The CDR3 spans 15 residues. Germline CDR1 and CDR2: KGHSH and LQKENI. The CDR3 bases are TGTGCCAGCTCACCACCGGGACAGCCTTATGAAAAACTGTTTTTT. This codes for CASSPPGQPYEKLFF.

J is TRBJ2-3 and V is TRBV29-1; D may be TRBD1 (6 bases). The V gene's germline CDR1 is SQVTM and CDR2 ANQGSEA. The V gene lost 7 bases and the J gene lost 4 bases, with 18 bases spanning the gap. CDR3 length: 14 amino acids. In DNA, the CDR3 is TGCAGCGCTAGGGACACAACCCCGGCAGATACGCAGTATTTT. Translating gives CSARDTTPADTQYF.

The V and J genes are TRBV27 and TRBJ2-7; maybe TRBD2 (5 bases). V was shortened by 3 bases and J by 0 bases, with 6 bases between the two germline ends. The germline CDR1 and CDR2 sequences are MNHEY and SMNVEV (reference sequence). This CDR3 contains 13 residues. CDR3: CASSFTSSYEQYF. The CDR3 bases are TGTGCCAGCAGTTTTACTAGCTCCTACGAGCAGTACTTC.

The CDR3 nucleotides read TGCGCCAGCAGCTTGGGAGACACTGAAGCTTTCTTT. Translated, it gives CASSLGDTEAFF. The V call is TRBV5-1, the J call TRBJ1-1; no firm D call. V lost 0 bases and J 3 bases, leaving 3 bases between the germline ends. The germline V gene has CDR1 SGHRS and CDR2 YFSETQ. This CDR3 comprises 12 residues.

In its sample, this clone was seen once. The chain is built from TRBV7-3 and TRBJ1-2; 7 bases match TRBD1. Unmatched junction bases numbered 2, after V lost 1 base and J lost 3 bases. The CDR3 has 14 amino acids. Germline V gene sequence: CDR1 SGHTA, CDR2 FQGTGA. CDR3 protein: CASSLRGGDYGYTF. As DNA, the CDR3 is TGTGCCAGCAGCTTAAGAGGGGGCGACTATGGCTACACCTTC.

The rearrangement uses TRBV29-1 and TRBJ2-7; 10 nucleotides line up with TRBD2. The CDR3 length is 13 residues. Germline CDR1 reads SQVTM; CDR2 reads ANQGSEA. V lost 6 bases and J lost 3; bases outside the gene matches: 5. CDR3 residues: CSVIAGGNYEQYF. The CDR3 DNA reads TGCAGCGTCATAGCGGGGGGAAACTACGAGCAGTACTTC.

This chain joins TRBV2 and TRBJ2-3; maybe TRBD1 (6 bases). Germline V gene sequence: CDR1 SNHLY, CDR2 FYNNEI. V was clipped by 3 bases and J by 4 bases, with 20 bases between them. The CDR3 is 17 amino acids. CDR3 DNA: TGTGCCAGCAGTGACTTTGGGGGCGTGGTGGGTGCAGATACGCAGTATTTT. Protein: CASSDFGGVVGADTQYF.

This clone was recorded only once. This sequence joins TRBV6-5 and TRBJ1-5, with TRBD1 as a possible D gene (6 bases). V lost 0 bases and J lost 5, with 8 bases in between. Germline CDR1 reads MNHEY; CDR2 reads SVGAGI. The CDR3 totals 14 residues. CDR3 protein: CASSYSAGDQPQHF. The CDR3, as DNA: TGTGCCAGCAGTTACTCTGCAGGGGATCAGCCCCAGCATTTT.

V and J are TRBV18 and TRBJ2-7; 7 bases map to TRBD1. This CDR3 contains 14 residues. CDR1 KGHSH and CDR2 LQKENI come from the germline V gene. With V trimmed by 0 bases and J by 5 bases, 4 bases remained unmatched. The CDR3 region has the DNA TGTGCCAGCTCACCACCGGGACAGTTTGACGAGCAGTACTTC. It specifies CASSPPGQFDEQYF.

The gene calls are TRBV18 and TRBJ1-1; 9 bases align to TRBD1. CDR1 is KGHSH and CDR2 is LQKENI in the germline V gene. With 3 bases clipped from V and 4 bases from J, the junction kept 6 bases outside the gene matches. The CDR3 spans 15 residues. The CDR3: CASSPDRTGVTEAFF. The CDR3, as DNA: TGTGCCAGCTCACCCGACAGGACAGGGGTCACTGAAGCTTTCTTT.

This sequence joins TRBV10-3 and TRBJ1-3, with 7 bases identical to TRBD1. The germline CDR1 and CDR2 sequences are ENHRY and SYGVKD. V gave up 6 bases and J gave up 0 bases; unmatched junction bases: 2. The CDR3 runs 14 residues. In nucleotides, the CDR3 is TGTGCCATCAGGACAGGGTCCTCTGGAAACACCATATATTTT. Translating it yields CAIRTGSSGNTIYF.

The chain uses TRBV7-2 and TRBJ2-7; D ambiguous. The V gene's germline CDR1 is SGHTA and CDR2 FQGNSA. V was shortened by 5 bases and J by 9 bases, with 14 bases between the two germline ends. This CDR3 has 12 amino acids. CDR3: CASSAANEAQYF. The CDR3 DNA reads TGTGCCAGCAGCGCGGCTAATGAAGCGCAGTACTTC.

The CDR3 region is CASSLRDSGANVLTF. The CDR3 coding sequence is TGCGCCAGCAGTTTGAGAGACTCTGGGGCCAACGTCCTGACTTTC. The chain employs TRBV5-1 and TRBJ2-6, with D unclear. The CDR3 loop spans 15 amino acids. The V and J ends lost 5 bases and 0 bases respectively, with 9 bases between them. Germline CDR1 and CDR2: SGHRS and YFSETQ.

The genes are TRBV4-3 and TRBJ1-1; 9 nucleotides match TRBD1. The CDR3 extends over 15 amino acids. The V and J ends lost 0 bases and 4 bases, in that order; junction bases with no gene match: 3. CDR1 and CDR2 (germline): LGHNA, YSLEER. This CDR3 is CASSQETGGSTEAFF. CDR3 in DNA: TGCGCCAGCAGCCAAGAGACAGGGGGTAGCACTGAAGCTTTCTTT.

This clone was seen just once. The rearrangement joins TRBV28 to TRBJ1-5; the match to TRBD1 covers 9 bases. Germline V CDR1 and CDR2: MDHEN, SYDVKM. This CDR3 is built from 17 residues. The trim removed 3 bases at V and 5 bases at J, leaving 11 bases unmatched. In nucleotides, the CDR3 is TGTGCCAGCAGTTTTTACCGGGGACAGGGAGCCGATCAGCCCCAGCATTTT. This codes for CASSFYRGQGADQPQHF.

V and J are TRBV6-5 and TRBJ1-6, with D possibly being TRBD1 (6 bases). Per germline, CDR1 MNHEY and CDR2 SVGAGI. V was cut by 0 bases and J by 5 bases, with 11 bases left in between. The CDR3 extends over 16 amino acids. CDR3 coding DNA: TGTGCCAGCAGTTACTCGGGGGCGAAGCATAATTCACCCCTCCACTTT. This translates into CASSYSGAKHNSPLHF.

The CDR3 DNA reads TGTGCCAGCAGCTTAAGGGGGGGACTAGCGGGAGAGACCCAGTACTTC. Translation: CASSLRGGLAGETQYF. This chain connects TRBV7-9 to TRBJ2-5, with TRBD2 identical over 12 bases. The CDR3 has 16 residues. Germline CDR1 and CDR2: SEHNR and FQNEAQ (reference sequence). J lost 4 bases, V lost 2 bases, and 5 bases had no gene match.

This clone was detected only a few times. The chain couples TRBV5-4 to TRBJ2-7, with 10 bases matching TRBD2. J lost 7 bases, V lost 3 bases, and 7 bases had no gene match. This CDR3 has 14 residues. Per the germline V gene, CDR1 is SGHNT and CDR2 is YYREEE (reference sequence). The CDR3 is CASSSSSGRWEQYF. For the CDR3, the DNA is TGTGCCAGCAGCTCTTCTAGCGGGAGATGGGAGCAGTACTTC.

The V call is TRBV27, the J call TRBJ1-6; D not certain. Trimming left V 6 bases short and J 9 bases short, with 9 bases between. The CDR3 has 12 residues. Germline values: CDR1 MNHEY, CDR2 SMNVEV (reference sequence). The DNA of the CDR3 is TGTGCCAGCAGATATCTAGGTTCACCCCTCCACTTT. This sequence encodes CASRYLGSPLHF.

This clone appeared a single time. The chain couples TRBV19 to TRBJ1-5, with a weak D call TRBD1 (6 bases). Germline V lookup: CDR1 LNHDA, CDR2 SQIVND (reference sequence). This CDR3 contains 15 residues. Trimming cost V 3 bases and J 5 bases, with 14 bases left between them. CDR3 coding DNA: TGTGCCAGTAGTATCGCACAGGGATCACATCAGCCCCAGCATTTT. Its translation is CASSIAQGSHQPQHF.

The V and J genes are TRBV5-1 and TRBJ1-1; 8 positions match TRBD1. Per the germline V gene, CDR1 is SGHRS and CDR2 is YFSETQ. The CDR3 totals 16 residues. Losses at the gene ends were 4 bases for V and 4 bases for J; bases not matched to a gene: 12. In DNA, the CDR3 is TGCGCCAGCAGCGGAGGACAGGGCGTTTTAGGCACTGAAGCTTTCTTT. Translation gives CASSGGQGVLGTEAFF.

This clone was observed a handful of times. This chain links TRBV11-2 with TRBJ1-6; 10 bases align to TRBD1. CDR1 and CDR2 from the germline V gene are SGHAT and FQNNGV. CDR3 length equals 14 residues. The junction had 2 bases not matched to a gene; V was cut back by 5 bases and J by 7 bases. The CDR3 DNA reads TGTGCCAGCAGCCTGGGACAGGGGAATTCACCCCTCCACTTT. Translating gives CASSLGQGNSPLHF. The whole variable domain, remainder taken from reference TRBV11-2 and TRBJ1-6, is EAGVAQSPRYKIIEKRQSVAFWCNPISGHATLYWYQQILGQGPKLLIQFQNNGVVDDSQLPKDRFSAERLKGVDSTLKIQPAKLEDSAVYLCASSLGQGNSPLHFGNGTRLTVT.